This T cell receptor beta chain was recovered during a study of cytomegalovirus exposure and HLA in healthy donors. The PCR ran on 60 Vbeta and 13 Jbeta primers. Sequencing was performed with immunoSEQ multiplex PCR; in TCRdb, only in-frame clones are kept and a portion is missing. The sample has around 130,000 clones; about 8.5% are singletons. Germline V gives CDR1 MDHEN, CDR2 SYDVKM. The CDR3 is 14 amino acids. V was clipped by 2 bases and J by 7 bases, with 13 bases between them. V is TRBV28 and J is TRBJ2-3; TRBD1 is a possible D gene (6 bases). The specimen sequenced was PBMCs. This receptor was obtained from a man aged 40-50 years in good health and CMV-seronegative. CDR3 region: CASSLAQGAHTQYF. The CDR3 nucleotides read TGTGCCAGCAGTTTAGCACAGGGTGCTCATACGCAGTATTTT.